The entry below describes one T cell receptor (beta chain). Its antigen is not identified. Diagnoses were made from clinical symptoms, serum measures (thyroxine and TRAb), thyroid ultrasound and orbital computed tomography. This specimen belongs to a study of T cells in Graves' hyperthyroidism and ophthalmopathy. Overall study: The authors collected peripheral blood at initial diagnosis, before any treatment. General study results and limits: Blood also contained most expanded thyroid clonotypes above 0.001. Progression to ophthalmopathy was predicted a median of roughly seven months early.

There are 13 residues in the CDR3. In germline, CDR1 is DFQATT, CDR2 SNEGSKA (reference sequence). Trimming took 4 bases from V and 15 from J; bases not matched to a gene: 15. RNA transcripts gave rise to amplified TCR beta CDR3 regions. HTBI primers were the set used in a first-round RT-PCR of the TCR CDR3. Each CDR3 protein gets one entry after TCRdb re-called the multiplex PCR reads with MiXCR. The data contain over 400,000 distinct CDR3 sequences, under 25% of them singletons. The chain is built from TRBV20-1 and TRBJ2-1; 7 bases are shared with TRBD2. Material: blood. The clonotype comes from a woman aged 70-85 years with Graves' ophthalmopathy. The CDR3 region is CSAMGGRGPEGFF. The CDR3 coding sequence is TGCAGTGCTATGGGCGGGAGAGGGCCAGAGGGGTTCTTC.